This T cell receptor beta chain was documented in a study of cytomegalovirus exposure and HLA in healthy donors. This clone showed up just a few times. The antigen remains undetermined. Study-wide points: Across donors, presence/absence analyses took sequencing depth to be roughly uniform. There were 160 or so TCR beta chains listed as cytomegalovirus-associated.

PCR was performed using 60 Vbeta and 13 Jbeta primers. TCRdb's copy holds only in-frame clones and misses some; the assay was immunoSEQ multiplex PCR. The data contain 40,000 to 55,000 clones, around three quarters of them seen just once; the ten biggest clones take up 6.3%. Germline lookup yields CDR1 MNHNS and CDR2 SASEGT. Trimming took off 3 bases at V and 2 bases at J, with 11 bases between the two ends. The CDR3 is made up of 14 amino acids. The sequence derives from a man aged 25 to 45 in good health and CMV-seronegative. Source material: PBMCs. The chain combines TRBV6-1 with TRBJ2-7; possibly TRBD1 for D (6 bases). CDR3 amino acids: CASSDAGATYEQYF. CDR3 DNA sequence: TGTGCCAGCAGTGATGCAGGGGCCACCTACGAGCAGTACTTC.